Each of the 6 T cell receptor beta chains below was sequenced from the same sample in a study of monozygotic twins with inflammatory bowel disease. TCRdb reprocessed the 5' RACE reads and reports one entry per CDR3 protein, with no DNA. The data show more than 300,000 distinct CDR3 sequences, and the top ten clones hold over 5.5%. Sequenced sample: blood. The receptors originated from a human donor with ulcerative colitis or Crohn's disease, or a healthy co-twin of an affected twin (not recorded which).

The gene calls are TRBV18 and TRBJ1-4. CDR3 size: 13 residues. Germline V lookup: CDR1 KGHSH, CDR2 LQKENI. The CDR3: CASSPSLNEKLFF.

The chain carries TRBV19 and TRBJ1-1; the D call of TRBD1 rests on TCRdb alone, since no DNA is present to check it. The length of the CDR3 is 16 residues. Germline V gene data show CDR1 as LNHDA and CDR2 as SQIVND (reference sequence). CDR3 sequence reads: CASTLTFAGARTEAFF. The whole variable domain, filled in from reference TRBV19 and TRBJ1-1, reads DGGITQSPKYLFRKEGQNVTLSCEQNLNHDAMYWYRQDPGQGLRLIYYSQIVNDFQKGDIAEGYSVSREKKESFPLTVTSAQKNPTAFYLCASTLTFAGARTEAFFGQGTRLTVV.

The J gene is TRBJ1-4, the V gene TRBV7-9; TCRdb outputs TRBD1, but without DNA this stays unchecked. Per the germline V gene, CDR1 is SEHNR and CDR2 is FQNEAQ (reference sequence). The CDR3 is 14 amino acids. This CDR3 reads CVSSSGQPNEKLFF.

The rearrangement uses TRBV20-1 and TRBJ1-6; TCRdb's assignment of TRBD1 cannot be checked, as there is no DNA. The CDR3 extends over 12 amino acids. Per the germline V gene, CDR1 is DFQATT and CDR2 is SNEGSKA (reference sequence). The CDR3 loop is CSAGGGNSPLHF.

CDR3: CASSFRGQQETQYF. The chain carries TRBV12-3 or TRBV12-4 and TRBJ2-5; TCRdb lists TRBD1, though no DNA is available to test this call. The CDR3 is 14 amino acids.

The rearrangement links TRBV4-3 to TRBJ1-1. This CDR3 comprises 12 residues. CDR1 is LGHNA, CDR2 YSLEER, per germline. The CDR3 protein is CASSQERGKTFF.